This T cell receptor (beta chain) was observed in a study of CXCR4 blockade with PD-1 therapy in pancreatic cancer (dated by TCRdb to about 2019). About the study as a whole: Multiplex immunohistochemistry and TCRbeta immunosequencing of resected pancreatic ductal adenocarcinoma were combined in the study with ex vivo slice culture in which PD-1 and CXCR4 blockade were tested. To look at intratumoral heterogeneity, the researchers TCR-sequenced two geographically distinct regions from each of a handful of tumors. The full study reports these points: The frequency of each amino acid clone correlated strongly with the number of distinct nucleotide rearrangements encoding that clone, suggesting convergent selection driven by common tumor antigens. Because only TCRbeta chains were sequenced, true antigen-specificity overlap of convergent dominant clones was left unconfirmed pending paired alpha-beta single-cell sequencing. Clonal expansion was observed in tumors, with a mean productive clonality of about 0.15 compared with 0.04 to 0.06 in healthy blood, but no correlation between clonality and survival was found.

Concerning this clone: Its specific antigen is unknown. Base qualities are missing; no much larger clone stands one base away.

TCRbeta CDR3 regions were immunosequenced from extracted DNA using the immunoSEQ Assay at Adaptive Biotechnologies. Concerning the study's data processing: To measure the absolute abundance of each unique TCRbeta CDR3, the sequences were collapsed and filtered. Clonality was defined as 1 minus Pielou's evenness, computed on productive in-frame rearrangements only. Regional overlap was evaluated by tracking the top 100 nucleotide rearrangements across paired samples, and paired versus unrelated samples were compared using the Morisita index. The immunoSEQ Rearrangement Details tool was used to assess whether nucleotide rearrangements converged onto identical amino acid sequences. Entries here come from immuneACCESS through TCRdb and include only in-frame sequences with V and J called. Some clones fail to appear in such tables; in the studies checked, an unresolved V gene covers under half of the shortfall, and the cause of the remainder is unknown. V, J and clone size were drawn from that table, and D and trimming were deduced from the DNA. For this sample the table gives about 17,000 clones, of which approximately 72% were detected only once. Less than 6% of the sample goes to the ten largest clones.

The patients who supplied the archived tumor blocks had received no neoadjuvant therapy before resection. In the preserved-tissue arm of the study, over 28 surgical resection samples from about two dozen previously untreated pancreatic ductal adenocarcinoma patients were used. DNA for the resection arm was extracted from ten 5-micron curls of FFPE tumor cut next to the multiplex immunohistochemistry slide. Taken from cysteine to phenylalanine, the CDR3 has 14 residues. The CDR3 DNA has 42 bases and is translated from base 1. CDR1 and CDR2 (SGHDN, FVKESK) derive from the germline V gene. Trimming at the junction amounts to 1 base on V and 3 bases on J, and the germline ends lie 9 bases apart.

Sample: tumor tissue. The V and J segments used are TRBV14 and TRBJ1-2, with the D gene not clear enough to name. This TCR derives from a human donor with pancreatic ductal adenocarcinoma. At the DNA level, the sequence is TGTGCCAGCAGCCAAGGGGTATTTGACTATGGCTACACCTTC. It translates to CASSQGVFDYGYTF.